The sequence of this TCR beta chain was determined in a study of blood T cell repertoires in COVID-19. Overall study context: Collection of acute and convalescent COVID-19 samples took place in the United States, Italy and Spain.

V lost 0 bases to trimming and J lost 3 bases, with 9 bases between them. The CDR3 is 15 amino acids. Germline CDR1 and CDR2: SGHRS and YFSETQ. The authors' processing: By means of reference gene primer amplification, nucleated cell counts were estimated. Produced via immunoSEQ multiplex PCR; TCRdb's table is partial and in-frame only. The DNA was the basis for D and trimming; V, J and clone size are from that table. The profile covers approximately 270,000 clones, with around 88% appearing a single time and around 1.5% taken by the ten largest. The V call is TRBV5-1, the J call TRBJ1-4; possible D gene TRBD1, 5 bases. This sequence was found in an elderly man with acute or convalescent COVID-19. Sequencing was carried out using peripheral blood. The CDR3 DNA reads TGCGCCAGCAGCTTGGGCCGGGGGGCTAATGAAAAACTGTTTTTT. It encodes CASSLGRGANEKLFF.